This T cell receptor beta chain was sequenced for a study of shared clonotypes between healthy human individuals. Study details: The study enrolled a couple of women and a few men aged 18 to 49. CD8 memory received one plate per donor, CD8 naive two, CD4 memory three and CD4 naive three.

The germline V and J ends were trimmed by 10 bases and 5 bases, with 17 bases remaining between them. The germline V gene encodes CDR1 SGHTA and CDR2 FQGTGA. This CDR3 has 13 amino acids. Data came from immunoSEQ multiplex PCR; TCRdb stores just in-frame clones and leaves some out. The sample carries 1,100,000 or so clones, approximately 80% recorded once. The study enrolled healthy HIV-negative adults without recent acute infections or vaccinations as donors. This TCR came from a man aged 18 to 29 in good health. Some clones in this sample may be carry-over from other donors' samples. This chain links TRBV7-3 with TRBJ2-5, with D perhaps TRBD1 (6 bases). The sample taken for sequencing was memory CD4+ T cells from PBMCs. The subset: CD45RA-negative fraction. The CDR3 loop is CATARGIGETQYF. In DNA, the CDR3 is TGTGCCACCGCGAGGGGGATCGGTGAGACCCAGTACTTC.